Each of the 12 T cell receptor beta chains below was sequenced from the same sample in a study of cytomegalovirus exposure and HLA in healthy donors. The study ran its PCR with 60 Vbeta and 13 Jbeta primers. TCRdb's table, derived via immunoSEQ multiplex PCR, lists solely in-frame clones and lacks some. The data contain about 180,000 clones, 84% of them singletons. Sequencing was carried out using PBMCs. The receptors originated from a girl between 2 and 10 years old in good health and CMV-seropositive.

The chain's CDR3 is CASSPPRIRDKAFF. The CDR3 coding sequence is TGTGCCAGCAGCCCCCCCCGAATCCGGGACAAAGCTTTCTTT. The chain employs TRBV11-2 and TRBJ1-1; TRBD1 is a possible D gene (6 bases). V lost 5 bases and J lost 9, with 19 bases in between. The CDR3 has 14 residues. Germline V lookup: CDR1 SGHAT, CDR2 FQNNGV.

CDR3 DNA sequence: TGCGCCAGCAGCTTGTCAGCGCTAATCTTAAACACCGGGGAGCTGTTTTTT. Its protein is CASSLSALILNTGELFF. This chain connects TRBV5-1 to TRBJ2-2; D is ambiguous. Per the germline V gene, CDR1 is SGHRS and CDR2 is YFSETQ. Trimming removed 1 base at V and 2 bases at J, with 15 bases between. The CDR3 sequence is 17 residues long.

The rearrangement links TRBV29-1 to TRBJ2-2, with 9 bases identical to TRBD1. V gave up 4 bases and J gave up 6 bases; unmatched junction bases: 0. The germline CDR1 and CDR2 sequences are SQVTM and ANQGSEA. CDR3 length equals 12 residues. The CDR3 bases are TGCAGCGTTGGGGACAGGGCCGGGGAGCTGTTTTTT. Translating it yields CSVGDRAGELFF.

The CDR3 bases are TGTGCCAGCAGCTCACAAAACGGGGGGGGGATCTCTGAAGCTTTCTTT. This sequence encodes CASSSQNGGGISEAFF. The rearrangement joins TRBV7-3 to TRBJ1-1; a possible D gene is TRBD1 (5 bases). Germline loops: CDR1 SGHTA, CDR2 FQGTGA. Trimming left V 4 bases short and J 6 bases short, with 21 bases between. The CDR3 length is 16 residues. The full variable domain, completed using reference TRBV7-3 and TRBJ1-1, is GAGVSQTPSNKVTEKGKYVELRCDPISGHTALYWYRQSLGQGPEFLIYFQGTGAADDSGLPNDRFFAVRPEGSVSTLKIQRTERGDSAVYLCASSSQNGGGISEAFFGQGTRLTVV.

This clone was detected only a few times. This may be a read error, as it is one base from a much larger clone. The genes are TRBV6-5 and TRBJ1-2; the D gene is possibly TRBD1 (5 bases). The CDR3 has 13 residues. In germline, CDR1 is MNHEY, CDR2 SVGAGI. Trimming took off 4 bases at V and 8 bases at J, with 14 bases between the two ends. CDR3 sequence (DNA): TGTGCCAGCAGTTGGGGGGGGACCCGAGGCTACACCTTC. This translates into CASSWGGTRGYTF.

The chain carries TRBV13 and TRBJ1-3; D gene unclear. The V and J ends lost 8 bases and 0 bases respectively, with 5 bases between them. The germline V gene encodes CDR1 PRHDT and CDR2 FYEKMQ (reference sequence). The CDR3 length is 12 residues. The CDR3 here is CASGNSGNTIYF. DNA for the CDR3: TGTGCCAGCGGCAACTCTGGAAACACCATATATTTT.

The chain is built from TRBV5-1 and TRBJ2-7; 7 positions agree with TRBD1. The CDR3 runs to 13 residues. The V gene's germline CDR1 is SGHRS and CDR2 YFSETQ. V shed 7 bases, J shed 3 bases, and the junction held 7 bases outside the gene matches. CDR3 region: CASGTVGNYEQYF. The CDR3 coding sequence is TGCGCCAGCGGGACAGTGGGGAACTACGAGCAGTACTTC.

The chain couples TRBV28 to TRBJ1-5; D may be TRBD1 (6 bases). Germline V gene lookup returns CDR1 MDHEN and CDR2 SYDVKM. CDR3 length equals 13 residues. V was clipped by 7 bases and J by 10 bases, with 17 bases between them. This CDR3 is CASTTGYFNPQHF. In nucleotides, the CDR3 is TGTGCCAGCACTACAGGGTACTTCAATCCCCAGCATTTT.

The V and J genes are TRBV28 and TRBJ2-7, with D possibly being TRBD1 (5 bases). This CDR3 comprises 13 residues. V was trimmed by 5 bases and J by 7 bases, leaving 15 bases between them. CDR1 MDHEN and CDR2 SYDVKM come from the germline V gene. CDR3 DNA sequence: TGTGCCAGCAGTGCCTACAGGTACGGGGAGCAGTACTTC. The encoded protein is CASSAYRYGEQYF.

The chain employs TRBV27 and TRBJ2-4, with D unclear. The CDR3 consists of 15 residues. Germline loops: CDR1 MNHEY, CDR2 SMNVEV (reference sequence). Trimming left V 5 bases short and J 0 bases short, with 11 bases between. The CDR3 is CASSPGALAKNIQYF. The DNA for the CDR3 is TGTGCCAGCAGTCCCGGTGCCTTAGCCAAAAACATTCAGTACTTC.

V usage is TRBV30 and J usage is TRBJ2-7; possibly TRBD2 for D (6 bases). The CDR3 sequence is 14 residues long. Between the trimmed V and J ends, which lost 2 bases and 5 bases, there was a span of 16 bases. The germline V gene has CDR1 GTSNPN and CDR2 SVGIG (reference sequence). CDR3 coding DNA: TGTGCCTGGAGTCGGGGGACGTTTTATAACGAGCAGTACTTC. It is translated as CAWSRGTFYNEQYF.

CDR3 DNA sequence: TGTGCCAGCAGTGAGTGGACAGAAAATCAGCCCCAGCATTTT. This codes for CASSEWTENQPQHF. V and J are TRBV2 and TRBJ1-5; D may be TRBD1 (6 bases). CDR1 is SNHLY, CDR2 FYNNEI, per germline. V lost 3 bases, J lost 4 bases, and 10 bases lay in between. This CDR3 contains 14 residues.